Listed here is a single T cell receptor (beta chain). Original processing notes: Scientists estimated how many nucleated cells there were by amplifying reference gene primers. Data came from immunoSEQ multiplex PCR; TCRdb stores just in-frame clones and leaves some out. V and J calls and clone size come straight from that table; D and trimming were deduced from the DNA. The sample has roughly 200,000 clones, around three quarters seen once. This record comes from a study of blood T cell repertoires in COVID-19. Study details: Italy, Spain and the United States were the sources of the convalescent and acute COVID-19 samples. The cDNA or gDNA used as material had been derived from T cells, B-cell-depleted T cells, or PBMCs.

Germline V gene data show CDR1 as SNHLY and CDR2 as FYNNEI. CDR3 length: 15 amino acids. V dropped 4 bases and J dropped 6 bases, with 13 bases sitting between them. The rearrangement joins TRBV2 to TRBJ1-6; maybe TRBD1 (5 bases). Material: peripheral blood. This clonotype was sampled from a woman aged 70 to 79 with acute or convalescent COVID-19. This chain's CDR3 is CASSGPFGGNSPLHF. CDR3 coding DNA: TGTGCCAGCAGTGGACCGTTCGGGGGTAATTCACCCCTCCACTTT.